This is a list of T cell receptor beta chains from one sample in a study of shared clonotypes between healthy human individuals. The protocol was immunoSEQ multiplex PCR, while the TCRdb copy is restricted to in-frame clones and leaves out a portion. The repertoire holds some 1 million clones, with around four fifths as singletons. The sample was memory CD4+ T cells sorted from blood. Every receptor here comes from a young man in good health. CDR3s include the opening cysteine and the closing phenylalanine or tryptophan. A D gene is named only where the DNA matches it firmly. A clone size is listed for some rows: how often the clone was seen (once, few, many), or a class if it is expanded.

TRBV6-1,.,TRBJ2-2,.,CASSEGMEPTGELFF,TGTGCCAGCAGTGAAGGGATGGAACCCACCGGGGAGCTGTTTTTT
TRBV19,.,TRBJ2-7,TRBD1,CASTVTGGDEQYF,TGTGCCAGTACCGTGACAGGGGGGGACGAGCAGTACTTC
TRBV5-6,few,TRBJ1-4,.,CASSAQGVMNEKLFF,TGTGCCAGCAGCGCGCAGGGAGTGATGAACGAAAAACTGTTTTTT
TRBV7-9,.,TRBJ2-1,TRBD1,CASSLTGQYNEQFF,TGTGCCAGCAGCTTAACGGGACAGTACAATGAGCAGTTCTTC
TRBV5-1,.,TRBJ2-7,.,CASSLSWGDTYEQYF,TGCGCCAGCAGCTTGTCGTGGGGGGACACCTACGAGCAGTACTTC
TRBV9,.,TRBJ2-5,.,CASSVTGTEKETQYF,TGTGCCAGCAGCGTAACCGGGACCGAGAAAGAGACCCAGTACTTC
TRBV11-3,.,TRBJ1-5,.,CASSPRRHSNQPQHF,TGTGCCAGCAGCCCCCGGAGGCATAGCAATCAGCCCCAGCATTTT
TRBV18,.,TRBJ2-5,.,CASSQNRDETQYF,TGTGCCAGCTCCCAAAACAGGGACGAGACCCAGTACTTC
TRBV7-7,.,TRBJ2-1,TRBD2,CASSSAGGYNEQFF,TGTGCTAGCAGCTCGGCGGGGGGGTACAATGAGCAGTTCTTC
TRBV7-7,few,TRBJ2-2,TRBD1,CASSSGTDNTGELFF,TGTGCTAGCAGCTCCGGGACAGATAACACCGGGGAGCTGTTTTTT
TRBV19,.,TRBJ1-1,.,CASITGPGVEGTEAFF,TGTGCCAGTATAACAGGACCAGGGGTCGAGGGCACTGAAGCTTTCTTT
TRBV7-9,.,TRBJ2-7,TRBD1,CASSPRQGTYEQYF,TGTGCCAGCAGCCCTCGACAGGGGACCTACGAGCAGTACTTC
TRBV11-2,once,TRBJ1-2,TRBD1,CASSLVGTGRAYGYTF,TGTGCCAGCAGCTTAGTCGGGACAGGGAGGGCCTATGGCTACACCTTC
TRBV4-1,.,TRBJ2-7,.,CASSPTSAPTYEQYF,TGCGCCAGCAGCCCAACCTCGGCCCCAACCTACGAGCAGTACTTC
TRBV28,.,TRBJ1-2,.,CATSLQAPNYGYTF,TGTGCCACCAGCTTACAGGCCCCTAACTATGGCTACACCTTC
TRBV19,.,TRBJ1-2,.,CASAREGLYGYTF,TGTGCCAGCGCAAGGGAGGGCCTCTATGGCTACACCTTC
TRBV18,once,TRBJ2-7,TRBD1,CASSPETGLRYEQYF,TGTGCCAGCTCACCCGAGACAGGGTTGAGGTACGAGCAGTACTTC
TRBV5-8,.,TRBJ2-3,.,CASSPPRTNTQYF,TGTGCCAGCAGCCCGCCTCGTACGAATACGCAGTATTTT
TRBV5-1,.,TRBJ1-3,TRBD1,CASSSSGQGGGNTIYF,TGCGCCAGCAGCTCCTCCGGACAGGGAGGTGGAAACACCATATATTTT
TRBV5-1,.,TRBJ2-6,TRBD1,CASSDDRAGANVLTF,TGCGCCAGCAGCGACGACAGGGCTGGGGCCAACGTCCTGACTTTC
TRBV28,.,TRBJ1-5,.,CASSSQGLRNQPQHF,TGTGCCAGCAGTTCACAGGGTCTAAGGAATCAGCCCCAGCATTTT
TRBV10-2,.,TRBJ2-7,TRBD2,CASRAGTSGAYEQYF,TGCGCCAGCAGGGCCGGGACTAGCGGGGCCTACGAGCAGTACTTC